A single sample gave rise to the 18 T cell receptor beta chains below, sequenced in a study of T cell responses to AZD1222 COVID-19 vaccine. The method was immunoSEQ multiplex PCR; TCRdb's version includes in-frame clones alone and lacks a portion of them. Of 100,000 to 150,000 clones in the sample, roughly 90% are singletons; the top ten hold 4.2%. Sequencing used peripheral blood, obtained on day 0 of AZD1222 vaccination. All receptors derive from an adult in good health.

The rearrangement links TRBV28 to TRBJ2-2, with D perhaps TRBD1 (6 bases). Germline values: CDR1 MDHEN, CDR2 SYDVKM. V shed 7 bases and J shed 7 bases, with 10 bases lying between them. The CDR3 is 12 residues long. CDR3 bases: TGTGCCAGCAACGAGGGGGTCGGGGAGCTGTTTTTT. Its translation is CASNEGVGELFF. Full variable domain (missing parts from reference TRBV28 and TRBJ2-2): DVKVTQSSRYLVKRTGEKVFLECVQDMDHENMFWYRQDPGLGLRLIYFSYDVKMKEKGDIPEGYSVSREKKERFSLILESASTNQTSMYLCASNEGVGELFFGEGSRLTVL.

The chain carries TRBV15 and TRBJ1-5; a possible D gene is TRBD1 (5 bases). Trimming stripped 0 bases from V and 5 bases from J, with 8 bases between. The CDR3 loop spans 14 amino acids. Germline CDR1 reads LNHNV; CDR2 reads YYDKDF (reference sequence). The CDR3 region has the DNA TGTGCCACCAGCAGAGATGTGGGGGATCAGCCCCAGCATTTT. It translates to CATSRDVGDQPQHF.

CDR3 coding DNA: TGTGCCAGCAGTTCCCAGCCGTACCAAGAGACCCAGTACTTC. It codes for CASSSQPYQETQYF. The chain recombines TRBV28 with TRBJ2-5, with D uncertain. The CDR3 extends over 14 amino acids. Per germline, CDR1 MDHEN and CDR2 SYDVKM. With 4 bases removed from V and 0 bases from J, the gap between germline ends came to 9 bases.

The V gene is TRBV29-1, the J gene TRBJ1-5; D might be TRBD1 (5 bases). Trimming removed 4 bases at V and 4 bases at J, with 11 bases between. Germline V gives CDR1 SQVTM, CDR2 ANQGSEA. The CDR3 length is 13 residues. The CDR3 sequence is CSVGWGENQPQHF. The CDR3 nucleotides read TGCAGCGTTGGTTGGGGGGAGAATCAGCCCCAGCATTTT.

The chain uses TRBV7-3 and TRBJ2-5, with TRBD2 identical over 8 bases. With V trimmed by 2 bases and J by 2 bases, 7 bases remained unmatched. Germline V gene data show CDR1 as SGHTA and CDR2 as FQGTGA. This CDR3 has 16 residues. CDR3 in amino acids: CASSLAGGLLQETQYF. CDR3 DNA: TGTGCCAGCAGCTTAGCGGGGGGTCTGCTACAAGAGACCCAGTACTTC.

The V gene is TRBV9, the J gene TRBJ1-3, with TRBD1 matching over 9 bases. The V gene end was trimmed by 4 bases and the J gene end by 3 bases; junction bases not matched to a gene: 14. Germline V lookup: CDR1 SGDLS, CDR2 YYNGEE. The CDR3 contains 18 residues. CDR3 nucleotide sequence: TGTGCCAGCAGCACCTCCGTGGGGACAGGGCATCTTGGAAACACCATATATTTT. Encoded protein: CASSTSVGTGHLGNTIYF.

The rearrangement joins TRBV5-1 to TRBJ2-5; D is possibly TRBD1 or TRBD2 (5 bases each). This CDR3 comprises 12 residues. Per the germline V gene, CDR1 is SGHRS and CDR2 is YFSETQ. V was pared by 4 bases and J by 1 base, with 5 bases between. CDR3 sequence: CASSGGQETQYF. Written as DNA, the CDR3 is TGCGCCAGCAGCGGGGGCCAAGAGACCCAGTACTTC.

The gene calls are TRBV4-2 and TRBJ2-3; D might be TRBD2 (5 bases). The CDR3 loop spans 15 amino acids. The V and J ends lost 3 bases and 1 base respectively, with 11 bases between them. Germline CDR1 and CDR2: LGHNA and YNFKEQ. The CDR3 is CASSQNWGGTDTQYF. CDR3 coding DNA: TGTGCCAGCAGCCAGAATTGGGGAGGCACAGATACGCAGTATTTT.

This chain uses TRBV9 with TRBJ2-7; 8 bases align to TRBD1. Germline-derived CDR1 and CDR2 are SGDLS and YYNGEE. The CDR3 runs to 15 residues. The V gene end was trimmed by 3 bases and the J gene end by 2 bases; junction bases not matched to a gene: 7. This CDR3 is CASSAGQGGTYEQYF. CDR3 nucleotides: TGTGCCAGCAGCGCTGGACAGGGTGGTACCTACGAGCAGTACTTC.

This clone appeared a single time. The V gene is TRBV12-3 or TRBV12-4, the J gene TRBJ2-7; 11 nucleotides line up with TRBD1. Trimming cost V 5 bases and J 12 bases; bases outside gene matches: 3. The CDR3 covers 11 residues. The CDR3 is CASSRTGGLYF. The CDR3 DNA reads TGTGCCAGCAGTCGGACAGGGGGCTTGTACTTC.

The V call is TRBV6-5, the J call TRBJ1-2, with D tentatively TRBD1 (5 bases). Trimming took off 6 bases at V and 0 bases at J, with 14 bases between the two ends. The CDR3 is made up of 15 amino acids. Germline lookup yields CDR1 MNHEY and CDR2 SVGAGI. This chain's CDR3 is CASSPGGGANYGYTF. CDR3 DNA: TGTGCCAGCAGCCCCGGGGGAGGGGCTAACTATGGCTACACCTTC.

This sequence joins TRBV10-1 and TRBJ2-2; possibly TRBD2 for D (7 bases). The V gene's germline CDR1 is WNHNN and CDR2 SYGVQD (reference sequence). V gave up 6 bases and J gave up 5 bases, with 10 bases separating them. The CDR3 length is 13 residues. CDR3 nucleotide sequence: TGCGCCAGCAGGAGGGGGGGAACCGGGGAGCTGTTTTTT. Translating it yields CASRRGGTGELFF.

This chain connects TRBV6-1 to TRBJ2-3; D gene uncertain. V lost 6 bases, J lost 9 bases, and 13 bases lay in between. Germline loops: CDR1 MNHNS, CDR2 SASEGT. The CDR3 is 12 residues long. CDR3 protein: CASSLTTETQYF. CDR3 coding DNA: TGTGCCAGCAGCCTGACGACCGAGACGCAGTATTTT.

In regard to this clone: The sample holds other DNA sequences that translate to the same CDR3. The V call is TRBV3-1 (or the pseudogene TRBV3-2), the J call TRBJ1-5; D remains unclear. V was cut by 3 bases and J by 5 bases, with 5 bases left in between. Germline V lookup: CDR1 LGHDT, CDR2 YNNKEL (reference sequence). The CDR3 spans 12 residues. In DNA form, the CDR3 reads TGTGCCAGCAGCCAGGGAGATCAGCCCCAGCATTTT. The encoded protein is CASSQGDQPQHF.

V is TRBV2 and J is TRBJ1-1, with no clear D. The CDR3 consists of 13 residues. Germline CDR1 reads SNHLY; CDR2 reads FYNNEI. V dropped 6 bases and J dropped 2 bases, with 10 bases sitting between them. The CDR3 DNA is TGTGCCAGCAGGAACAGAGCTAACACTGAAGCTTTCTTT. Translated, it gives CASRNRANTEAFF.

This chain connects TRBV10-3 to TRBJ2-1; D is perhaps TRBD1 (5 bases). Trimming removed 7 bases at V and 5 bases at J, with 12 bases between. The CDR3 is 13 amino acids. Germline lookup yields CDR1 ENHRY and CDR2 SYGVKD. The CDR3 region has the DNA TGTGCCATCACTAGTACAGGAAACAATGAGCAGTTCTTC. It specifies CAITSTGNNEQFF.

This chain uses TRBV30 with TRBJ1-4, with 7 positions matching TRBD1. CDR3 length: 13 residues. V lost 4 bases, J lost 8 bases, and 7 bases stayed unmatched. From germline, CDR1 is GTSNPN and CDR2 SVGIG (reference sequence). In DNA, the CDR3 is TGTGCCTGGAAGGGGGCGAGGCGAGAAAAACTGTTTTTT. This encodes CAWKGARREKLFF.

In this sample, this clone is large. The CDR3 DNA follows: TGTGCCAGCAGTTTTACGGTGTCGGGGACTAGTAGCAGCTACGAGCAGTACTTC. This translates into CASSFTVSGTSSSYEQYF. The V gene is TRBV28, the J gene TRBJ2-7, with 8 bases that match TRBD2. The CDR3 extends over 18 amino acids. The V gene end was trimmed by 3 bases and the J gene end by 3 bases; junction bases not matched to a gene: 16. CDR1 is MDHEN and CDR2 is SYDVKM in the germline V gene.